These T cell receptor beta chains were read from a single sample in a study of cytomegalovirus exposure and HLA in healthy donors. TCRdb keeps only in-frame clones here, not all; method: immunoSEQ multiplex PCR. The sample has 250,000 to 350,000 clones, 80% to 90% seen once. Sequenced input: PBMCs. Receptors were obtained from a man between 35 and 55 years old in good health and CMV-seropositive. Both conserved end residues are part of each CDR3. A D gene is named only where the DNA matches it firmly. Expanded clones get a size class; other rows say once, few or many, or leave the size out.

>TRBD1|TRBV18|.|TRBJ1-4
TGTGCCAGCTCAGCTATACAGGGGTCGGATGAAAAACTGTTTTTT
CASSAIQGSDEKLFF
>.|TRBV7-9|.|TRBJ1-2
TGTGCCAGCAGCTTAGCATTCAGGGCGACGATCCCCAACTATGGCTACACCTTC
CASSLAFRATIPNYGYTF
>TRBD2|TRBV4-3|once|TRBJ2-1
TGCGCCAGCAGCCTATGGCTTGTGGCACTAGCGGACGACAATGAGCAGTTCTTC
CASSLWLVALADDNEQFF
>.|TRBV18|.|TRBJ1-1
TGTGCCAGCTCACCAATGAAGCAGGGGCGGACTGAAGCTTTCTTT
CASSPMKQGRTEAFF
>.|TRBV7-6|many|TRBJ2-7
TGTGCCAGCAGCGGGGAGGGGACAGGACCCTCCCACGAGCAGTACTTC
CASSGEGTGPSHEQYF
>TRBD1|TRBV7-2|.|TRBJ2-7
TGTGCCAGCAGCTTAGCTACAACCGGGACAGGGGCCTACGAGCAGTACTTC
CASSLATTGTGAYEQYF
>.|TRBV29-1|once|TRBJ2-7
TGCAGCGTTGAGGTTCCAGGGGTTTCCTACGAGCAGTACTTC
CSVEVPGVSYEQYF
>TRBD1|TRBV28|.|TRBJ2-7
TGTGCCAGCAGGTGGACAGGGTTAGGTTACGAGCAGTACTTC
CASRWTGLGYEQYF
>TRBD2|TRBV2|.|TRBJ2-1
TGTGCCAGCAGAATAGCGGGACTCTCCTACAATGAGCAGTTCTTC
CASRIAGLSYNEQFF
>TRBD2|TRBV7-9|.|TRBJ2-1
TGTGCCAGCAGCTTTGCTAGCGGGAGAGGGTCCTACAATGAGCAGTTCTTC
CASSFASGRGSYNEQFF
>.|TRBV15|.|TRBJ1-1
TGTGCCACCAGCAGAGCCCCGGGGTCGAACACTGAAGCTTTCTTT
CATSRAPGSNTEAFF
>TRBD1|TRBV29-1|.|TRBJ1-1
TGCAGCGTTCCAGGACAGGGTAGTTCCCCCCTAATGAACACTGAAGCTTTCTTT
CSVPGQGSSPLMNTEAFF
>TRBD1|TRBV19|.|TRBJ2-1
TGTGCCAGTAGTAGTGGGACAGGGGTACATGAGCAGTTCTTC
CASSSGTGVHEQFF
>.|TRBV5-8|.|TRBJ1-2
TGTGCCAGCAGCTTGTATTTGGCAGCTAACTATGGCTACACCTTC
CASSLYLAANYGYTF
>.|TRBV7-9|.|TRBJ2-5
TGTGCCAGCAGCTCCAAACCCGGGGATCAAGAGACCCAGTACTTC
CASSSKPGDQETQYF
>TRBD2|TRBV6-5|.|TRBJ2-3
TGTGCCAGCAGCCGCGGGAGGTCCACAGGAGATACGCAGTATTTT
CASSRGRSTGDTQYF
>.|TRBV29-1|.|TRBJ2-3
TGCAGCGTTGATGGAGCCCCTAGCACAGATACGCAGTATTTT
CSVDGAPSTDTQYF
>.|TRBV7-9|once|TRBJ2-7
TGTGCCAGCAGCTTAGCGAGTGGAGTCGAGCAGTACTTC
CASSLASGVEQYF
>TRBD2|TRBV5-6|.|TRBJ2-7
TGTGCCAGCAGCTTGGCCCGGGGGGAAGGTTACGAGCAGTACTTC
CASSLARGEGYEQYF
>.|TRBV13|.|TRBJ2-7
TGTGCCAGCAGCTTAGGCCTAGGGGTCGATCAGTACTTC
CASSLGLGVDQYF
>TRBD2|TRBV7-8|.|TRBJ2-7
TGTGCCAGCAGCTTGGATGGGGGGGATTACGAGCAGTACTTC
CASSLDGGDYEQYF
>.|TRBV30|.|TRBJ1-5
TGTGCCTGGAGTGTAGAGACGGGATTACTCAATCAGCCCCAGCATTTT
CAWSVETGLLNQPQHF
>TRBD1|TRBV10-3|.|TRBJ2-1
TGTGCCATCAGTGATCAGGGGGCGAGTAGGAATGAGCAGTTCTTC
CAISDQGASRNEQFF
>.|TRBV5-8|.|TRBJ1-5
TGTGCCAGCAGCTTAAGTTACAGGCACTCGGGCCCCCATCAGCCCCAGCATTTT
CASSLSYRHSGPHQPQHF
>TRBD1|TRBV11-2|.|TRBJ2-1
TGTGCCAGCAGCTTAGACAGGGGGTCCTACAATGAGCAGTTCTTC
CASSLDRGSYNEQFF
>TRBD1|TRBV5-5|.|TRBJ2-2
TGTGCCAGCAGCTTGGGGGGACAGGGGTTTTCCGGGGAGCTGTTTTTT
CASSLGGQGFSGELFF
>TRBD1|TRBV5-1|few|TRBJ1-2
TGCGCCAGCAGCTTGGTAGGACAGGGGGATGGCTACACCTTC
CASSLVGQGDGYTF
>.|TRBV19|.|TRBJ2-7
TGTGCCAGTAGTCTCTTAGAGGGTAATAACTACGAGCAGTACTTC
CASSLLEGNNYEQYF
>.|TRBV7-3|many|TRBJ2-3
TGTGCCAGCAGCTTAGGGGCCACAGATACGCAGTATTTT
CASSLGATDTQYF
>.|TRBV7-9|.|TRBJ2-5
TGTGCCAGCAGCTTAGGGGCTAGCGCCCAAGAGACCCAGTACTTC
CASSLGASAQETQYF
>TRBD1|TRBV27|.|TRBJ1-2
TGTGCCAGCAGTCCGAGGGACAGACCTAACTATGGCTACACCTTC
CASSPRDRPNYGYTF
>.|TRBV27|.|TRBJ1-3
TGTGCCAGCAGTTTAACCGGCCCGAGGGACACCATATATTTT
CASSLTGPRDTIYF
>TRBD2|TRBV2|once|TRBJ2-3
TGTGCCAGCAGAGTGGGCGGGAGAGAAACAGATACGCAGTATTTT
CASRVGGRETDTQYF
>.|TRBV7-9|.|TRBJ2-1
TGTGCCAGCAGCCCCACTGCACAGGTGAATAGGGAGCAGTTCTTC
CASSPTAQVNREQFF
>TRBD2|TRBV9|.|TRBJ2-1
TGTGCCAGCAGCGTAGGGCTAGCGGGAGGGAGCTCCTACAATGAGCAGTTCTTC
CASSVGLAGGSSYNEQFF
>.|TRBV27|.|TRBJ1-3
TGTGCCAGCAGCGGACAGAACTCTGGAAACACCATATATTTT
CASSGQNSGNTIYF
>.|TRBV21-1|once|TRBJ2-3
TGTGCCAGCAGCCCAAACCGGGGGTTAGGTGGTGGGAGAGTGGATACGCAGTATTTT
CASSPNRGLGGGRVDTQYF
>.|TRBV10-3|.|TRBJ1-3
TGTGCCATCAGGGCCGACACGGCCTCTGGAAACACCATATATTTT
CAIRADTASGNTIYF
>.|TRBV19|.|TRBJ1-5
TGTGCCAGTACCCCCAGGAGGGAGAATCAGCCCCAGCATTTT
CASTPRRENQPQHF
>.|TRBV6-6|.|TRBJ2-7
TGTGCCAGCAGTTACATAGGGGACGAGCAGTACTTC
CASSYIGDEQYF
>.|TRBV28|few|TRBJ1-5
TGTGCCAGCAGTTCAGGCCTCAATCAGCCCCAGCATTTT
CASSSGLNQPQHF
>TRBD1|TRBV28|.|TRBJ2-1
TGTGCCAGCAGTTCCACGGACAGGCCCAATGAGCAGTTCTTC
CASSSTDRPNEQFF
>.|TRBV6-5|.|TRBJ1-5
TGTGCCAGCAGCCGTGACAGAAACAATCAGCCCCAGCATTTT
CASSRDRNNQPQHF
>TRBD1|TRBV7-8|.|TRBJ2-7
TGTGCCAGCAGCTTACTCGACAGGGGAGAGCAGTACTTC
CASSLLDRGEQYF
>.|TRBV29-1|.|TRBJ1-1
TGCAGCGTTGGCGAGAACACTGAAGCTTTCTTT
CSVGENTEAFF
>TRBD1|TRBV5-1|.|TRBJ1-2
TGCGCCAGCAGCGATCCGGGACAGGGGAACTATGGCTACACCTTC
CASSDPGQGNYGYTF
>.|TRBV27|.|TRBJ2-7
TGTGCCAGCAGTTTATCGCCGGTCTACGAGCAGTACTTC
CASSLSPVYEQYF
>TRBD2|TRBV15|.|TRBJ2-1
TGTGCCACCAGCAGAGGGGAGGCGGGAGGGCGCTACAATGAGCAGTTCTTC
CATSRGEAGGRYNEQFF